The 26 T cell receptor beta chains given below trace back to one sample, sequenced in a study of blood T cell repertoires in COVID-19. Sequencing was performed with immunoSEQ multiplex PCR; in TCRdb, only in-frame clones are kept and a portion is missing. Found here are around 200,000 clones, 80% to 90% of them singletons; the top ten hold around 9.9%. Sequencing was done on a sample of peripheral blood. All receptors derive from a human donor with active or convalescent COVID-19. The donor label of this sample is uncertain.

The chain is built from TRBV5-1 and TRBJ1-4; D is unresolved. CDR1 is SGHRS and CDR2 is YFSETQ in the germline V gene. The CDR3 is 15 residues long. V lost 3 bases to trimming and J lost 10 bases, with 19 bases between them. Here the CDR3 DNA reads TGCGCCAGCAGCTACAACAGTCCCGCCTCAGGAAAACTGTTTTTT. Its protein is CASSYNSPASGKLFF.

The chain joins TRBV2 to TRBJ2-3; D is perhaps TRBD1 (6 bases). Trimming stripped 8 bases from V and 0 bases from J, with 15 bases between. CDR1 is SNHLY and CDR2 is FYNNEI in the germline V gene. This CDR3 is built from 15 residues. CDR3 bases: TGTGCCAGCGCACAGGGCACTTCTAGCACAGATACGCAGTATTTT. Translating gives CASAQGTSSTDTQYF.

V usage is TRBV5-1 and J usage is TRBJ2-1, with no clear D. The V end was cut by 0 bases, the J end by 14 bases, with 15 bases between. The CDR3 consists of 13 residues. Per the germline V gene, CDR1 is SGHRS and CDR2 is YFSETQ. In DNA form, the CDR3 reads TGCGCCAGCAGCTTGGCCGATCGGCGGAGCGAGTTCTTC. This sequence encodes CASSLADRRSEFF.

This clone appeared once. The gene calls are TRBV29-1 and TRBJ2-3; 8 bases fit TRBD2. V lost 4 bases to trimming and J lost 1 base; unmatched junction nucleotides: 1. The CDR3 is 13 residues long. The germline CDR1 and CDR2 sequences are SQVTM and ANQGSEA. The CDR3 here is CSVAGRGTDTQYF. The CDR3 DNA reads TGCAGCGTTGCCGGGAGGGGCACAGATACGCAGTATTTT.

The rearrangement joins TRBV12-3 or TRBV12-4 to TRBJ2-5; the D gene is possibly TRBD2 (6 bases). V was cut by 6 bases and J by 5 bases, with 10 bases left in between. The CDR3 has 12 amino acids. The CDR3 loop is CASSVGGETQYF. The CDR3 DNA reads as TGTGCCAGCAGCGTAGGAGGGGAGACCCAGTACTTC.

This chain uses TRBV28 with TRBJ2-4; TRBD1 might be the D (7 bases). The V gene lost 6 bases and the J gene lost 7 bases, with 16 bases spanning the gap. The CDR3 runs 14 residues. Germline CDR1 reads MDHEN; CDR2 reads SYDVKM. The CDR3 bases are TGTGCCAGCAGCCCCCCCCCAGGGGGGAACATTCAGTACTTC. Amino acid sequence: CASSPPPGGNIQYF.

This clone was detected a few times. The chain has TRBV7-2 and TRBJ1-5, with TRBD1 identical over 7 bases. CDR1 and CDR2 from the germline V gene are SGHTA and FQGNSA. With V trimmed by 6 bases and J by 4 bases, 3 bases remained unmatched. The CDR3 contains 13 residues. CDR3 amino acids: CASSRDSNQPQHF. In DNA form, the CDR3 reads TGTGCCAGCAGTCGGGACAGTAATCAGCCCCAGCATTTT.

As concerns this clone: The junction differs from germline at one of its ends, possibly a read error. The DNA of the CDR3 is TGTGCCACCAGTGATCACGACTCCCGCTGGCACTTC. Its translation is CATSDHDSRWHF. V gene TRBV24-1 combines with J gene TRBJ2-5; D call uncertain. Germline assignment: CDR1 KGHDR and CDR2 SFDVKD. CDR3 length: 12 residues.

This chain uses TRBV12-5 with TRBJ2-3; 7 bases are shared with TRBD2. Germline loops: CDR1 LGHNT, CDR2 FRNRAP. The ends lost 6 bases at V and 1 base at J; junction bases unmatched: 7. The CDR3 extends over 15 amino acids. The CDR3 sequence is CASGPREGRTDTQYF. CDR3 DNA sequence: TGTGCTAGTGGCCCCAGGGAGGGGCGCACAGATACGCAGTATTTT.

The V and J genes are TRBV28 and TRBJ2-5; tentative D call: TRBD1 (6 bases). Trimming left V 11 bases short and J 7 bases short, with 17 bases between. The CDR3 runs 12 residues. Germline-derived CDR1 and CDR2 are MDHEN and SYDVKM. The CDR3 DNA reads as TGTGCCGGACAGACCCGTGGCCGGACCCAGTACTTC. This sequence encodes CAGQTRGRTQYF.

This clone was counted a single time. The chain combines TRBV20-1 with TRBJ2-7; 8 bases line up with TRBD1. Germline V lookup: CDR1 DFQATT, CDR2 SNEGSKA (reference sequence). CDR3 length: 11 residues. For the CDR3, the DNA is TGCAGGCAACAGGGGGTCCACGAGCAGTACTTC. It is translated as CRQQGVHEQYF.

This sequence joins TRBV7-2 and TRBJ2-5; TRBD2 matches at 9 bases. Germline CDR1 reads SGHTA; CDR2 reads FQGNSA. The length of the CDR3 is 16 residues. V lost 0 bases to trimming and J lost 5 bases; unmatched junction nucleotides: 7. The CDR3 reads CASSLAAGGIGETQYF. The CDR3 DNA reads TGTGCCAGCAGCTTAGCGGCGGGGGGGATCGGGGAGACCCAGTACTTC.

The J gene is TRBJ2-3, the V gene TRBV28, with 9 bases fitting TRBD1. CDR3 size: 13 residues. Losses at the gene ends were 9 bases for V and 3 bases for J; bases not matched to a gene: 4. Germline CDR1 reads MDHEN; CDR2 reads SYDVKM. In DNA, the CDR3 is TGTGCCAGTAGACAGGGGGGGACAGATACGCAGTATTTT. Translated, it gives CASRQGGTDTQYF. The whole variable domain, remainder taken from reference TRBV28 and TRBJ2-3, is DVKVTQSSRYLVKRTGEKVFLECVQDMDHENMFWYRQDPGLGLRLIYFSYDVKMKEKGDIPEGYSVSREKKERFSLILESASTNQTSMYLCASRQGGTDTQYFGPGTRLTVL.

The V gene is TRBV5-6, the J gene TRBJ1-6; D uncertain. The CDR3 is made up of 15 amino acids. CDR1 SGHDT and CDR2 YYEEEE come from the germline V gene. Trimming removed 0 bases from V and 8 bases from J, with 12 bases in between. This CDR3 is CASSLAGLWDSPLHF. The CDR3 nucleotides read TGTGCCAGCAGCTTGGCCGGACTTTGGGATTCACCCCTCCACTTT.

The genes are TRBV28 and TRBJ2-1, with D unresolved. Germline V gene sequence: CDR1 MDHEN, CDR2 SYDVKM. The V gene lost 7 bases and the J gene lost 7 bases, with 8 bases spanning the gap. The CDR3 is 11 residues long. CDR3 DNA sequence: TGTGCCAGCATCCGGTGGAATGAGCAGTTCTTC. Its protein is CASIRWNEQFF.

This chain joins TRBV19 and TRBJ1-5; 8 bases are shared with TRBD1. The CDR3 has 16 residues. Per the germline V gene, CDR1 is LNHDA and CDR2 is SQIVND (reference sequence). With 4 bases clipped from V and 3 bases from J, the junction kept 8 bases outside the gene matches. The CDR3: CASSTGTGFYNQPQHF. For the CDR3, the DNA is TGTGCCAGTAGTACCGGGACAGGATTTTACAATCAGCCCCAGCATTTT.

This rearrangement joins TRBV12-5 to TRBJ2-3; D is perhaps TRBD2 (5 bases). V dropped 5 bases and J dropped 0 bases, with 12 bases sitting between them. CDR1 and CDR2 from the germline V gene are LGHNT and FRNRAP. The CDR3 spans 15 residues. The CDR3 here is CASGLRRTSTDTQYF. The CDR3 DNA is TGTGCTAGTGGTCTACGGCGGACTAGCACAGATACGCAGTATTTT.

This clone was seen a few times. This chain joins TRBV29-1 and TRBJ2-5; 10 nucleotides line up with TRBD2. V shed 3 bases and J 1 base; nucleotides not matched to a gene: 5. The CDR3 consists of 15 residues. The germline gives CDR1 SQVTM, CDR2 ANQGSEA. The CDR3 DNA sequence: TGCAGCGTTGATGGAATAGCGGGGGGCCAAGAGACCCAGTACTTC. It translates to CSVDGIAGGQETQYF.

The chain has TRBV7-2 and TRBJ1-6, with D possibly being TRBD1 (5 bases). Trimming took 2 bases from V and 6 from J, leaving 17 bases between them. The CDR3 sequence is 17 residues long. Germline CDR1 reads SGHTA; CDR2 reads FQGNSA. The CDR3 loop reads CASSLWGSPSVNSPLHF. The CDR3 region has the DNA TGTGCCAGCAGCTTATGGGGCAGCCCCTCAGTTAATTCACCCCTCCACTTT.

The rearrangement links TRBV5-1 to TRBJ2-5; TRBD2 agrees at 7 bases. The junction had 4 bases not matched to a gene; V was cut back by 6 bases and J by 8 bases. The CDR3 has 11 residues. Germline V gene lookup returns CDR1 SGHRS and CDR2 YFSETQ. The DNA of the CDR3 is TGCGCCAGCACAGGGAGGGAAACCCAGTACTTC. This gives the protein CASTGRETQYF.

As for this clone: Other DNA sequences in the sample encode the same CDR3. This chain connects TRBV3-1 (or the pseudogene TRBV3-2) to TRBJ2-1; D not resolved. The V gene lost 0 bases and the J gene lost 0 bases, with 6 bases spanning the gap. Per germline, CDR1 LGHDT and CDR2 YNNKEL (reference sequence). This CDR3 is 15 amino acids long. CDR3 protein: CASSQDWSSYNEQFF. In DNA form, the CDR3 reads TGTGCCAGCAGCCAAGATTGGAGCTCCTACAATGAGCAGTTCTTC.

The rearrangement joins TRBV6-5 to TRBJ2-1; 9 nucleotides align to TRBD1. This CDR3 is 14 amino acids long. Germline-derived CDR1 and CDR2 are MNHEY and SVGAGI. V trimming: 7 bases; J trimming: 9 bases; junction bases outside the gene matches: 10. The CDR3 nucleotides are TGTGCCAGCATTAGGGACAGGGTTTCCGTTGAGCAGTTCTTC. It is translated as CASIRDRVSVEQFF.

The chain links TRBV5-6 to TRBJ2-6; D may be TRBD2 (5 bases). V dropped 2 bases and J dropped 1 base, with 10 bases sitting between them. The germline V gene has CDR1 SGHDT and CDR2 YYEEEE. CDR3 length equals 16 residues. The CDR3 DNA sequence: TGTGCCAGCAGCTTTAGGCGGGTTTCTGGGGCCAACGTCCTGACTTTC. Translated: CASSFRRVSGANVLTF.

The chain couples TRBV5-5 to TRBJ2-7, with TRBD1 identical over 8 bases. The junction had 10 bases not matched to a gene; V was cut back by 5 bases and J by 3 bases. The V gene's germline CDR1 is SGHKS and CDR2 YYEKEE (reference sequence). The CDR3 totals 15 residues. The CDR3 here is CASSKTPDRGYEQYF. CDR3 nucleotide sequence: TGTGCCAGCAGTAAGACCCCAGACAGGGGCTACGAGCAGTACTTC. The full variable domain, with the rest looked up from reference TRBV5-5 and TRBJ2-7, is DAGVTQSPTHLIKTRGQQVTLRCSPISGHKSVSWYQQVLGQGPQFIFQYYEKEERGRGNFPDRFSARQFPNYSSELNVNALLLGDSALYLCASSKTPDRGYEQYFGPGTRLTVT.

This chain connects TRBV6-5 to TRBJ2-7; TRBD1 matches 8 bases. V trimming: 5 bases; J trimming: 6 bases; junction bases outside the gene matches: 9. Germline V gene lookup returns CDR1 MNHEY and CDR2 SVGAGI. This CDR3 is 14 amino acids long. CDR3 sequence reads: CASSLPGGRSEQYF. The CDR3 coding sequence is TGTGCCAGCAGTCTACCAGGGGGCCGAAGCGAGCAGTACTTC.

The J gene is TRBJ2-3, the V gene TRBV9, with 7 nucleotides matching TRBD1. Trimming removed 4 bases from V and 2 bases from J; junction bases left unmatched: 7. There are 15 residues in the CDR3. Germline values: CDR1 SGDLS, CDR2 YYNGEE. The CDR3: CASSRGQSVTDTQYF. Here the CDR3 DNA reads TGTGCCAGCAGCAGGGGACAGTCGGTCACAGATACGCAGTATTTT.